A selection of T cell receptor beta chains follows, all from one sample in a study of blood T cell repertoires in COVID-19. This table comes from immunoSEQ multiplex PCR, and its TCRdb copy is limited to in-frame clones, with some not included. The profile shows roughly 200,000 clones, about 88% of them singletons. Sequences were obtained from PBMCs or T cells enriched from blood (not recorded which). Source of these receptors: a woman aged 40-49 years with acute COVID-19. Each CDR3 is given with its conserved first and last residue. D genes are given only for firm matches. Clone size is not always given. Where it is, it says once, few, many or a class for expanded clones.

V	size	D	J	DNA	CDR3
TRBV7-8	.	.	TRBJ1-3	TGTGCCAGCAGCTTAGACCCGGGATTCGCTGGAAACACCATATATTTT	CASSLDPGFAGNTIYF
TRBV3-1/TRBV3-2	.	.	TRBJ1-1	TGTGCCAGCAGCCAAGAGACTAGAGGATTCGTAGCTTTCTTT	CASSQETRGFVAFF
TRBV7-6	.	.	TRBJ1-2	TGTGCCAGCAGCTTAGAAGGGTCAGGGGCAGGCTACACCTTC	CASSLEGSGAGYTF
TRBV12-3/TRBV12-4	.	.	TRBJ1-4	TGTGCCAGCAGAGCACAGGGAACAGGGCAGTTTTTT	CASRAQGTGQFF
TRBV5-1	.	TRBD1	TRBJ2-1	TGCGCCAGCAGCAGGGACAGCTCCTACAATGAGCAGTTCTTC	CASSRDSSYNEQFF
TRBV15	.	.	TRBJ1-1	TGTGCCACCAGCAGAGCGACAAGAGTCACTGAAGCTTTCTTT	CATSRATRVTEAFF
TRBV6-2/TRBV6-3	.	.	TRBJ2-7	TGTGCCAGCAGTTTACAGGAATGGGGATACTACGAGCAGTACTTC	CASSLQEWGYYEQYF
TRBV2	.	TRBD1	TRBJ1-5	TGTGCCAGCAGCCCTTGGAGGGACAGTAGCTATGGTCAGCCCCAGCATTTT	CASSPWRDSSYGQPQHF
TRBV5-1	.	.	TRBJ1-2	TGCGCCAGCAGCTCGACAGTCAACTATGGCTACACCTTC	CASSSTVNYGYTF
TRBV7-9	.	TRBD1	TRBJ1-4	TGTGCCAGCAGCTTGTCAGGGGGGACTGAAAAACTGTTTTTT	CASSLSGGTEKLFF
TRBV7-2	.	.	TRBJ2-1	TGTGCCAGCAGCTTAGCTCTCCGGGGAAATGAGCAGTTCTTC	CASSLALRGNEQFF
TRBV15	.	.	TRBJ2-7	TGTGCCACCAGCCGGGGACACTCCTCCTACGAGCAGTACTTC	CATSRGHSSYEQYF
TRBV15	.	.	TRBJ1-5	TGTGCCACCAGCCCTAGGGAGGGCGGTCAGCCCCAGCATTTT	CATSPREGGQPQHF
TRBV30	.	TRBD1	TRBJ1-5	TGTGCCTGGAGTAGGGACAGGGGGGACCAGCCCCAGCATTTT	CAWSRDRGDQPQHF
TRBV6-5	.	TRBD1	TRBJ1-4	TGTGCCAGCAGGACGGGGACAGGGGGCGGAAAACTGTTTTTT	CASRTGTGGGKLFF
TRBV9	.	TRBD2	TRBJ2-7	TGTGCCAGCAGCGACGGGACTAACTACGAGCAGTACTTC	CASSDGTNYEQYF
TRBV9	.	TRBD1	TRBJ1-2	TGTGCCAGCAGCGCGGGACAGGGGGCTATATATGGCTACACCTTC	CASSAGQGAIYGYTF
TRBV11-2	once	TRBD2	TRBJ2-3	TGTGCCAGCAGCCCACTGCGGGGGAGGCCAGATACGCAGTATTTT	CASSPLRGRPDTQYF
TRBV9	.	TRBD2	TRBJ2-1	TGTGCCAGCAGCCCGGGACTAGCGAACAATGAGCAGTTCTTC	CASSPGLANNEQFF
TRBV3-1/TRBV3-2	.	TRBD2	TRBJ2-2	TGTGCCAGCAGCCAAGTCCTCGGAGGGACTAGCGGGAGGATTTCGACCGGGGAGCTGTTTTTT	CASSQVLGGTSGRISTGELFF
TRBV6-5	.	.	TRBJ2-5	TGTGCCAGCAGTTATGGCCCGCCAGAGACCCAGTACTTC	CASSYGPPETQYF
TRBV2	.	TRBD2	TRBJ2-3	TGTGCCAGCAGCGGGAAAGTCCCGGGACTAGCGGGAGCGGTGTCAGATACGCAGTATTTT	CASSGKVPGLAGAVSDTQYF
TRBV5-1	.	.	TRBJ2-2	TGCGCCAGCAGCTTTGGTTACAGGGATATCACCGGGGAGCTGTTTTTT	CASSFGYRDITGELFF
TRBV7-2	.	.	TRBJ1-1	TGTGCCAGCAGCTTAGTTGCGGGTTTGAACACTGAAGCTTTCTTT	CASSLVAGLNTEAFF
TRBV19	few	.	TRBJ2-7	TGTGCCAGTACAGGTCCCGGGGAGAGAGGTGAGCAGTACTTC	CASTGPGERGEQYF
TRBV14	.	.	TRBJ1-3	TGTGCCAGCAGCCAAGTAGGGGCGCGGGGAAACACCATATATTTT	CASSQVGARGNTIYF
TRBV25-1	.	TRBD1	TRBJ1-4	TGTGCCAGCAGTGAGCCGAAGAAAGGGGGCGTGTGTGAAAAACTGTTTTTT	CASSEPKKGGVCEKLFF
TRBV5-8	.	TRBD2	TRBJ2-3	TGTGCCAGCAGCTTGGCCCGACTAGCGGGGGGGCTTGGAGATACGCAGTATTTT	CASSLARLAGGLGDTQYF